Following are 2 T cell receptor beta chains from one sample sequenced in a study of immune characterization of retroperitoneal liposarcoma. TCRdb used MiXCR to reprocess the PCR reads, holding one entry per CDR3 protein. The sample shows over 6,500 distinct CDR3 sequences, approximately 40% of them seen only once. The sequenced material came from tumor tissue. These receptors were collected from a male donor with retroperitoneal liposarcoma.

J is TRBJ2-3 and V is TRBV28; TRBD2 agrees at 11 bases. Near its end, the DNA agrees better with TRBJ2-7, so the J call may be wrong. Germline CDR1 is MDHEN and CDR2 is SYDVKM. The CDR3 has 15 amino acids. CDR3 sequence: CASSSAGLAVYEQYF. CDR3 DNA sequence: TGTGCCAGCAGCTCCGCGGGACTAGCGGTCTACGAGCAGTACTTC.

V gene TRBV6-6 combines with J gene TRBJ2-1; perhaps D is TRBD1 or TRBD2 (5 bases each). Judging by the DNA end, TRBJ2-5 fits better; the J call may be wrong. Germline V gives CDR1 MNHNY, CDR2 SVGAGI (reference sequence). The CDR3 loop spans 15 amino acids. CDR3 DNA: TGTGCCAGCAGTTACGGTAGACGGGGCACGGGGACCCAGTACTTC. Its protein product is CASSYGRRGTGTQYF.